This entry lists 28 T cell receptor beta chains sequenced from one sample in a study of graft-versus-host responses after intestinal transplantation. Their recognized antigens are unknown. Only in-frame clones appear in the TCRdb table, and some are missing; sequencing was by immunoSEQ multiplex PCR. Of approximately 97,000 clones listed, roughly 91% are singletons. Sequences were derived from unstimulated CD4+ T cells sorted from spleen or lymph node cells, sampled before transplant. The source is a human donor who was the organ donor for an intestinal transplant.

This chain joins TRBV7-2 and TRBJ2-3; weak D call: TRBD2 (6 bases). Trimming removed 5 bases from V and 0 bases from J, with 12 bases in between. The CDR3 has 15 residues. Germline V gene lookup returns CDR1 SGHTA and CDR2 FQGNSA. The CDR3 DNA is TGTGCCAGCAGCCCGGACTACATGAGCACAGATACGCAGTATTTT. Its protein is CASSPDYMSTDTQYF.

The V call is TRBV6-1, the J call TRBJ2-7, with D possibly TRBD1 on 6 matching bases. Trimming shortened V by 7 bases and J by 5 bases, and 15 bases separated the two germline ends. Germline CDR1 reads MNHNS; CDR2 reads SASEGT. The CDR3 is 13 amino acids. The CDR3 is CASTFDRYNEQYF. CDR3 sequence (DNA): TGTGCCAGCACGTTCGACAGGTACAACGAGCAGTACTTC.

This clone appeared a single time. CDR3 bases: TGTGCCAGCAGCTTAAGCGGGGGCCCAGATACGCAGTATTTT. Protein: CASSLSGGPDTQYF. The rearrangement uses TRBV7-3 and TRBJ2-3; a possible D gene is TRBD2 (7 bases). Germline lookup yields CDR1 SGHTA and CDR2 FQGTGA. V was trimmed by 1 base and J by 4 bases, leaving 9 bases between them. This CDR3 region has 14 residues.

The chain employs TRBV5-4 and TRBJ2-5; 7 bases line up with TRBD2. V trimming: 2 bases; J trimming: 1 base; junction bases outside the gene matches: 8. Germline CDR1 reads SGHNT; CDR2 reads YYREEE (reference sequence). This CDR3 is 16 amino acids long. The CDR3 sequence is CASSLAGAGPQETQYF. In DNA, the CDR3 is TGTGCCAGCAGCTTAGCTGGAGCGGGGCCCCAAGAGACCCAGTACTTC.

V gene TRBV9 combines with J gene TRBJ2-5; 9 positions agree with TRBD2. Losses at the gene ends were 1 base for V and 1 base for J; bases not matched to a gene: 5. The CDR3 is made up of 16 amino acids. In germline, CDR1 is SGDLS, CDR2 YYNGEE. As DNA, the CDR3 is TGTGCCAGCAGCGTACAAGCGGGGGGCCTCCAAGAGACCCAGTACTTC. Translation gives CASSVQAGGLQETQYF. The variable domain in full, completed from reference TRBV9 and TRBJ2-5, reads DSGVTQTPKHLITATGQRVTLRCSPRSGDLSVYWYQQSLDQGLQFLIQYYNGEERAKGNILERFSAQQFPDLHSELNLSSLELGDSALYFCASSVQAGGLQETQYFGPGTRLLVL.

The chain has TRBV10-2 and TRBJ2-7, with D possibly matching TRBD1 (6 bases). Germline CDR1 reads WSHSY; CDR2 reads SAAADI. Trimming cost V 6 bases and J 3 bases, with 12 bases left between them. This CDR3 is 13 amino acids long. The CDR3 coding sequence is TGCGCCAGCAGCGGGACATCTTACTACGAGCAGTACTTC. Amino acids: CASSGTSYYEQYF.

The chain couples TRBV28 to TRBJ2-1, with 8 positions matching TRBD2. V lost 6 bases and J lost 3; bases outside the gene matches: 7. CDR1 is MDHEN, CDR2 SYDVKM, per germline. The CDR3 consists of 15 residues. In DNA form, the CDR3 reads TGTGCCAGCAGGGGGACCGGGACTAGCTACAATGAGCAGTTCTTC. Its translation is CASRGTGTSYNEQFF.

CDR3 bases: TGCGCCAGCAGCGGCGCCGGGACTAGCTATGGCTACACCTTC. This translates into CASSGAGTSYGYTF. The chain employs TRBV5-1 and TRBJ1-2; possibly TRBD1 for D (5 bases). V lost 4 bases, J lost 4 bases, and 14 bases lay in between. The V gene's germline CDR1 is SGHRS and CDR2 YFSETQ. This CDR3 has 14 amino acids. Combining the CDR3 with reference TRBV5-1 and TRBJ1-2 gives the whole variable domain KAGVTQTPRYLIKTRGQQVTLSCSPISGHRSVSWYQQTPGQGLQFLFEYFSETQRNKGNFPGRFSGRQFSNSRSEMNVSTLELGDSALYLCASSGAGTSYGYTFGSGTRLTVV.

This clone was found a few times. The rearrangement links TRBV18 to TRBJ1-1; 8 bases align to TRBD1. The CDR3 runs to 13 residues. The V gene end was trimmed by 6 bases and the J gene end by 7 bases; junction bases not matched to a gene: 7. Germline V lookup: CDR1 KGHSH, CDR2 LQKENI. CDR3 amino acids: CASSDGTGNEAFF. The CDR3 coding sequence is TGTGCCAGCTCGGACGGGACAGGAAATGAAGCTTTCTTT. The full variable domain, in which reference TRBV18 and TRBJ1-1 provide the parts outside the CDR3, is NAGVMQNPRHLVRRRGQEARLRCSPMKGHSHVYWYRQLPEEGLKFMVYLQKENIIDESGMPKERFSAEFPKEGPSILRIQQVVRGDSAAYFCASSDGTGNEAFFGQGTRLTVV.

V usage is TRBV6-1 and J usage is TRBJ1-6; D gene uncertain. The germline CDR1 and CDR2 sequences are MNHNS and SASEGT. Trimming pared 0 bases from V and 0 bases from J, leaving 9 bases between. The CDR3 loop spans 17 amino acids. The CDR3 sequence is CASSEAPTSSYNSPLHF. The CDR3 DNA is TGTGCCAGCAGTGAAGCCCCCACTTCCTCCTATAATTCACCCCTCCACTTT.

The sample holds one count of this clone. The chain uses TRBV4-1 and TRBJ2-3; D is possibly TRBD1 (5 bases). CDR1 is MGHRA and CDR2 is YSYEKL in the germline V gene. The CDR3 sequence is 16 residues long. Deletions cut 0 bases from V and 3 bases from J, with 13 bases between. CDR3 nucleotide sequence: TGCGCCAGCAGCCAAGATGGGGCAGGTTCAACAGATACGCAGTATTTT. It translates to CASSQDGAGSTDTQYF.

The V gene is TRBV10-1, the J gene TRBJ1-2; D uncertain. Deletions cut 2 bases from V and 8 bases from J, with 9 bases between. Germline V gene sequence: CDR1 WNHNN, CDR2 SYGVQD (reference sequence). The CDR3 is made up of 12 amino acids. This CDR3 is CASSEPGCGYTF. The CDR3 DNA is TGCGCCAGCAGTGAGCCGGGTTGCGGCTACACCTTC.

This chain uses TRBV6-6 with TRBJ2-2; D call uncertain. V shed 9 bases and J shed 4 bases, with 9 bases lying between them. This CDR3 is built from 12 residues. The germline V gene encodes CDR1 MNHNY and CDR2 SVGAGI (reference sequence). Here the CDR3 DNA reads TGTGCCAGTTCTCTCCGCACCGGGGAGCTGTTTTTT. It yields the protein CASSLRTGELFF.

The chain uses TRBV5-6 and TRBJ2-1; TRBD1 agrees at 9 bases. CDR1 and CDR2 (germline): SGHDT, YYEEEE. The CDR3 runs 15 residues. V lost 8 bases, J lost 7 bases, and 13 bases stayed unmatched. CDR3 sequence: CARNIQGASNNEQFF. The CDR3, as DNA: TGTGCCAGGAACATACAGGGGGCATCTAATAATGAGCAGTTCTTC.

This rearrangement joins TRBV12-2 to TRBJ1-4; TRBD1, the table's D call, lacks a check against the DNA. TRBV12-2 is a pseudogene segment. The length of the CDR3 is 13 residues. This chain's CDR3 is CASRKRSGEKLFF. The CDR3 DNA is TGTGCAAGTCGAAAAAGATCAGGAGAAAAACTGTTTTTT.

The CDR3 spells CASSHGTGENQPQHF. The CDR3 region has the DNA TGTGCCAGCAGCCACGGGACAGGGGAAAATCAGCCCCAGCATTTT. The gene calls are TRBV4-2 and TRBJ1-5, with 10 bases that match TRBD1. The germline V gene encodes CDR1 LGHNA and CDR2 YNFKEQ. The V gene end was trimmed by 3 bases and the J gene end by 4 bases; junction bases not matched to a gene: 3. The CDR3 extends over 15 amino acids.

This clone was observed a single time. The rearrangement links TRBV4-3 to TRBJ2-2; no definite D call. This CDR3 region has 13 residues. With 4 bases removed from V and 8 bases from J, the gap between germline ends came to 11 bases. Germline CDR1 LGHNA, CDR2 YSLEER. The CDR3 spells CASSLTRLGELFF. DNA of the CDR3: TGCGCCAGCAGCCTGACCAGACTTGGGGAGCTGTTTTTT.

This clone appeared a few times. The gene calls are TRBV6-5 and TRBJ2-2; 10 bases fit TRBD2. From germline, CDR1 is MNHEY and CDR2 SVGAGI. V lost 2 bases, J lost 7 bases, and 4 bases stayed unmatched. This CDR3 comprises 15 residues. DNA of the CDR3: TGTGCCAGCAGTTACCAGCGGGGGGGCTTCGGGGAGCTGTTTTTT. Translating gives CASSYQRGGFGELFF.

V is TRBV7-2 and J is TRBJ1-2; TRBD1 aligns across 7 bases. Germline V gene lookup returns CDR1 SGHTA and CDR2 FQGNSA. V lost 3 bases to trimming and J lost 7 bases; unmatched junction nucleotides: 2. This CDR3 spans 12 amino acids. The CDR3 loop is CASSLTGFGYTF. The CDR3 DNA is TGTGCCAGCAGCTTGACAGGGTTTGGCTACACCTTC.

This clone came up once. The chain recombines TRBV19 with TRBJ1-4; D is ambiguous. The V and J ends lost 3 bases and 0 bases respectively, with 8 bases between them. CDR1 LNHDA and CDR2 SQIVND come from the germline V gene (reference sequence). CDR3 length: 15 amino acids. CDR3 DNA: TGTGCCAGTAGTATCGGTTTGGCAACTAATGAAAAACTGTTTTTT. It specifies CASSIGLATNEKLFF.

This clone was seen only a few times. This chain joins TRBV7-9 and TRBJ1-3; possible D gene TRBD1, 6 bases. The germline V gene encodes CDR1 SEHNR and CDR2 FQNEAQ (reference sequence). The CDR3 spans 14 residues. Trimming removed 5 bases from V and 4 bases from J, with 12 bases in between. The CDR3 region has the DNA TGTGCCAGCAGCACGAGCAGGGGCGGAAACACCATATATTTT. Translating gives CASSTSRGGNTIYF. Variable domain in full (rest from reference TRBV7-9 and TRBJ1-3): DTGVSQNPRHKITKRGQNVTFRCDPISEHNRLYWYRQTLGQGPEFLTYFQNEAQLEKSRLLSDRFSAERPKGSFSTLEIQRTEQGDSAMYLCASSTSRGGNTIYFGEGSWLTVV.

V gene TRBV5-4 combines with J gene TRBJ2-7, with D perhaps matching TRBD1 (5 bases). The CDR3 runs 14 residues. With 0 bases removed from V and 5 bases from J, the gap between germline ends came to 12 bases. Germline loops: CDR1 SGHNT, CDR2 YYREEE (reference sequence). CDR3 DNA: TGTGCCAGCAGCTTGGGAACAGCCAGGGACGAGCAGTACTTC. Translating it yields CASSLGTARDEQYF.

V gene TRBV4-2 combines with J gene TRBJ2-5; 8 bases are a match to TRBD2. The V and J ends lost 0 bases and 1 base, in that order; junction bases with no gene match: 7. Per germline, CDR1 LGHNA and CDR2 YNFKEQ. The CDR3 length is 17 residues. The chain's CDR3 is CASSQDLGRGAQETQYF. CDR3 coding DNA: TGTGCCAGCAGCCAAGATCTGGGGCGGGGGGCCCAAGAGACCCAGTACTTC.

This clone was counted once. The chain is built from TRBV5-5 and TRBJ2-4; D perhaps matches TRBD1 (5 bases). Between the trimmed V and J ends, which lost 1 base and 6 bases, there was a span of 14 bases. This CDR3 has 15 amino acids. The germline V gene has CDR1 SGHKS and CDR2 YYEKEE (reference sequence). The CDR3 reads CASSLRAGLGNIQYF. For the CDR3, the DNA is TGTGCCAGCAGCTTGCGGGCAGGGCTTGGAAACATTCAGTACTTC. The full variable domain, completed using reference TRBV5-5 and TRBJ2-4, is DAGVTQSPTHLIKTRGQQVTLRCSPISGHKSVSWYQQVLGQGPQFIFQYYEKEERGRGNFPDRFSARQFPNYSSELNVNALLLGDSALYLCASSLRAGLGNIQYFGAGTRLSVL.

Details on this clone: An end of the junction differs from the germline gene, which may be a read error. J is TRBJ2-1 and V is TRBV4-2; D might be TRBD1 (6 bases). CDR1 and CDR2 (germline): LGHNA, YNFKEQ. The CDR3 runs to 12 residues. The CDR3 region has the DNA TGTGCCAGCAGCCAGACGGGACAATTTATAATCTTC. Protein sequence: CASSQTGQFIIF.

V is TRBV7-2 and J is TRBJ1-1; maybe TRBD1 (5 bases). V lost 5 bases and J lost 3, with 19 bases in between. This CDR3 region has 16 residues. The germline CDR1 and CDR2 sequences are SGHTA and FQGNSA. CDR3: CASSTKHGRGHTEAFF. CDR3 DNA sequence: TGTGCCAGCAGCACCAAGCATGGAAGGGGCCACACTGAAGCTTTCTTT.

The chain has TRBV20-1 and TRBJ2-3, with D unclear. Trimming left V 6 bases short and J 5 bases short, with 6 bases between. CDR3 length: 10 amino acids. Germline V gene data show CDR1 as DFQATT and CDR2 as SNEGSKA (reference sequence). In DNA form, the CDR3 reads TGCAGTGCAGCAAAAGATACGCAGTATTTT. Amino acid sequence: CSAAKDTQYF.

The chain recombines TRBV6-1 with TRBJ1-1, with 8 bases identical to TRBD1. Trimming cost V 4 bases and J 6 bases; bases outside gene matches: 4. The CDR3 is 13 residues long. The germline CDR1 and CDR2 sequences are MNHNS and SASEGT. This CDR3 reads CASSGQGLAEAFF. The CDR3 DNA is TGTGCCAGCAGTGGACAGGGGTTGGCTGAAGCTTTCTTT.